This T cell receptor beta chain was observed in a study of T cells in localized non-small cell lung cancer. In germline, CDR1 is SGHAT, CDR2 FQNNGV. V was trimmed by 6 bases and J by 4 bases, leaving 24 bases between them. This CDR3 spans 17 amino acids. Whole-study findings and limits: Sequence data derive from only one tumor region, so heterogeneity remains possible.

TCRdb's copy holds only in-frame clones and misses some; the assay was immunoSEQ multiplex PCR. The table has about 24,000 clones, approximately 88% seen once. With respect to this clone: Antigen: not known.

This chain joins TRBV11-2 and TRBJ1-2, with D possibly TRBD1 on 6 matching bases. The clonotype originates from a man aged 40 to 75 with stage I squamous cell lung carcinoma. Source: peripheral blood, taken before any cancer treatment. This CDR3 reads CASSGAGATRYSYGYTF. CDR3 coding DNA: TGTGCCAGCAGTGGGGCAGGGGCCACCCGGTATAGCTATGGCTACACCTTC.